The T cell receptor (beta chain) described here comes from a study of cytomegalovirus exposure and HLA in healthy donors. Notes on the study in general: In a later analysis, at a false discovery rate of 0.05, about 16,000 TCR beta sequences matched HLA alleles. Across donors, presence/absence analyses took sequencing depth to be roughly uniform. There were reportedly fewer N-insertions in an Asian-associated ancestry cluster than the roughly 670-donor mean, in a later analysis.

As for this clone: The antigen remains unidentified.

The PCR was carried out with 60 Vbeta primers and 13 Jbeta primers. Original processing methods: In a later analysis, about 11 million of some 80 million unique beta chains occurred in at least two donors. Data came from immunoSEQ multiplex PCR; TCRdb stores just in-frame clones and leaves some out. D and trimming were read from the DNA, whereas the V and J calls and clone size are those reported in that table. The sample lists 170,000 or so clones; roughly 80% were seen once. The sample comprised PBMCs. The clonotype was recovered from a boy aged 10-17 years in good health and CMV-seronegative.

In DNA, the CDR3 is TGCGCCAGCAGCACTCAAACAGGACAGGGCAACACTGAAGCTTTCTTT. Protein product: CASSTQTGQGNTEAFF. The J gene is TRBJ1-1, the V gene TRBV4-1, with 8 bases identical to TRBD1. Per the germline V gene, CDR1 is MGHRA and CDR2 is YSYEKL. This CDR3 has 16 residues. Losses at the gene ends were 5 bases for V and 2 bases for J; bases not matched to a gene: 10.